Shown below are 15 T cell receptor beta chains from a single sample sequenced in a study of early T cells in non-severe SARS-CoV-2 infection. Via MiXCR, TCRdb re-called the 5' RACE reads, giving one row per CDR3 protein. The sample yields roughly 46,000 distinct CDR3 sequences, approximately 9% seen once. The material was whole blood, obtained at baseline. Receptors were obtained from an adult who was a healthcare worker with PCR-confirmed SARS-CoV-2 infection or an uninfected control (not recorded which).

This chain links TRBV10-2 with TRBJ1-1; 7 positions agree with TRBD1. Unmatched junction bases numbered 7, after V lost 2 bases and J lost 10 bases. Germline CDR1 is WSHSY and CDR2 is SAAADI. The CDR3 is made up of 13 amino acids. As DNA, the CDR3 is TGCGCCAGCAGTGAGACCACAGGGGCGGCAGCTTTCTTT. Amino acids: CASSETTGAAAFF.

The sample holds a few counts of this clonotype. The chain has TRBV7-9 and TRBJ1-6; no clear D. The germline V and J ends were trimmed by 7 bases and 0 bases, with 7 bases remaining between them. The CDR3 is 14 residues long. Germline loops: CDR1 SEHNR, CDR2 FQNEAQ (reference sequence). The CDR3 nucleotides are TGTGCCAGCACGGGGAGCTCCTATAATTCACCCCTCCACTTT. It codes for CASTGSSYNSPLHF.

This clonotype was found many times. The chain combines TRBV7-8 with TRBJ1-4, with D perhaps TRBD1 (6 bases). The CDR3 contains 15 residues. Germline V gene sequence: CDR1 SGHVS, CDR2 FQNEAQ. Trimming pared 5 bases from V and 5 bases from J, leaving 15 bases between. The CDR3 bases are TGTGCCAGCAGCCAAGGGGGACAAGCAAATGAAAAACTGTTTTTT. Encoded protein: CASSQGGQANEKLFF.

The V call is TRBV7-9, the J call TRBJ2-3; tentatively, D is TRBD2 (7 bases). Germline assignment: CDR1 SEHNR and CDR2 FQNEAQ (reference sequence). The germline V and J ends were trimmed by 4 bases and 0 bases, with 14 bases remaining between them. The CDR3 is made up of 16 amino acids. CDR3 bases: TGTGCCAGCAGCTGGGAGGGACACCAGAGCACAGATACGCAGTATTTT. Translating gives CASSWEGHQSTDTQYF.

The CDR3 DNA reads as TGTGCCAGCAGTACAACCAGGGGGCACGGGGAGCTGTTTTTT. This translates into CASSTTRGHGELFF. The chain carries TRBV27 and TRBJ2-2; 8 bases align to TRBD1. This CDR3 is built from 14 residues. The germline V gene encodes CDR1 MNHEY and CDR2 SMNVEV (reference sequence). V shed 5 bases and J 7 bases; nucleotides not matched to a gene: 6.

This clonotype was recorded a few times. The chain couples TRBV10-3 to TRBJ2-3; D uncertain. V was clipped by 7 bases and J by 4 bases, with 6 bases between them. The V gene's germline CDR1 is ENHRY and CDR2 SYGVKD. This CDR3 is 11 amino acids long. The CDR3 loop reads CAIMQADTQYF. The CDR3 nucleotides read TGTGCCATCATGCAGGCAGATACGCAGTATTTT.

The chain has TRBV12-3 or TRBV12-4 and TRBJ1-2; D call uncertain. V gave up 3 bases and J gave up 2 bases, with 7 bases separating them. The CDR3 loop spans 13 amino acids. As DNA, the CDR3 is TGTGCCAGCAGTTTTGGCCAGAACTATGGCTACACCTTC. Encoded protein: CASSFGQNYGYTF.

This clonotype was detected only a few times. The V call is TRBV6-2 or TRBV6-3, the J call TRBJ2-7; TRBD1 might be the D (6 bases). Trimming took 8 bases from V and 0 from J, leaving 14 bases between them. The CDR3 consists of 14 residues. Germline-derived CDR1 and CDR2 are MNHEY and SVGEGT. The CDR3 nucleotides are TGTGCCAGCCTTCCCGACAGGTCCTCCTACGAGCAGTACTTC. This translates into CASLPDRSSYEQYF.

This chain joins TRBV6-5 and TRBJ2-2; no clear D gene. The CDR3 runs to 14 residues. Germline V gives CDR1 MNHEY, CDR2 SVGAGI. V was cut by 6 bases and J by 3 bases, with 11 bases left in between. This chain's CDR3 is CASRSGADTGELFF. CDR3 coding DNA: TGTGCCAGCAGGTCAGGTGCGGACACCGGGGAGCTGTTTTTT.

The J gene is TRBJ2-5, the V gene TRBV24-1; a weak D match, TRBD2 (5 bases). This CDR3 has 14 residues. CDR1 is KGHDR and CDR2 is SFDVKD in the germline V gene. V lost 3 bases to trimming and J lost 5 bases, with 12 bases between them. CDR3: CATSDPRVAETQYF. CDR3 coding DNA: TGTGCCACCAGTGATCCGAGGGTGGCGGAGACCCAGTACTTC.

This chain links TRBV5-1 with TRBJ2-7, with D perhaps matching TRBD1 (6 bases). The ends were cut back, 6 bases at V and 5 bases at J, with 9 bases in the middle. The CDR3 has 11 amino acids. The V gene's germline CDR1 is SGHRS and CDR2 YFSETQ. CDR3 sequence (DNA): TGCGCCAGCAAGGACAGCGACGAGCAGTACTTC. Translating gives CASKDSDEQYF.

This chain connects TRBV20-1 to TRBJ1-2; no definite D call. Looked up from germline, CDR1 is DFQATT and CDR2 is SNEGSKA (reference sequence). The length of the CDR3 is 12 residues. V gave up 0 bases and J gave up 0 bases, with 2 bases separating them. The CDR3 region is CSARDANYGYTF. DNA of the CDR3: TGCAGTGCTAGAGACGCTAACTATGGCTACACCTTC.

This clonotype has a count of ten or more. The chain has TRBV28 and TRBJ2-1, with D unclear. Germline V lookup: CDR1 MDHEN, CDR2 SYDVKM. Trimming removed 3 bases at V and 5 bases at J, with 8 bases between. This CDR3 comprises 13 residues. This CDR3 is CASSLIWDNEQFF. The CDR3 nucleotides read TGTGCCAGCAGTTTGATTTGGGACAATGAGCAGTTCTTC.

This clonotype came up many times. The chain is built from TRBV15 and TRBJ1-2; D perhaps matches TRBD1 (5 bases). Germline V gives CDR1 LNHNV, CDR2 YYDKDF (reference sequence). Trimming removed 0 bases from V and 7 bases from J, with 12 bases in between. CDR3 length: 14 residues. The CDR3 nucleotides read TGTGCCACCAGCAGAGATCTTTGGGGCTCTGGCTACACCTTC. Residues: CATSRDLWGSGYTF.

This clonotype has more than one count but fewer than ten. The rearrangement joins TRBV19 to TRBJ2-3; TRBD2 matches at 7 bases. CDR3 length: 14 residues. Germline CDR1 and CDR2: LNHDA and SQIVND (reference sequence). The V gene end was trimmed by 4 bases and the J gene end by 2 bases; junction bases not matched to a gene: 3. CDR3 bases: TGTGCCAGTAGTACTAGCGGATACACAGATACGCAGTATTTT. This gives the protein CASSTSGYTDTQYF.